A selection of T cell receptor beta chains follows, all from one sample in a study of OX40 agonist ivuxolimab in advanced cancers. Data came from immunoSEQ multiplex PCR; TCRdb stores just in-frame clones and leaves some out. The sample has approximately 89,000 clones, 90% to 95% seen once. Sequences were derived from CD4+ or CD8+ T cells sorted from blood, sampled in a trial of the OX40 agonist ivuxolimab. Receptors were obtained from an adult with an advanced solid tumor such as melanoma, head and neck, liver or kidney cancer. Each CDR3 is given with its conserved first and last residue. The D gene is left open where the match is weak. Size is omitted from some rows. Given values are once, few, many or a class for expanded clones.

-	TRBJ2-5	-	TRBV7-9	CASSLAGLQETQYF	TGTGCCAGCAGCTTAGCAGGCCTACAAGAGACCCAGTACTTC
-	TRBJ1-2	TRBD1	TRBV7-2	CASSLGLRGTGTGYTF	TGTGCCAGCAGCTTAGGTCTCCGTGGGACAGGGACTGGCTACACCTTC
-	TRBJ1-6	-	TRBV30	CAWSVQGANSPLHF	TGTGCCTGGAGTGTGCAGGGTGCTAATTCACCCCTCCACTTT
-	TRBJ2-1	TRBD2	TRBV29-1	CSVDGASGDSYNEQFF	TGCAGCGTTGATGGGGCTAGCGGGGATTCCTACAATGAGCAGTTCTTC
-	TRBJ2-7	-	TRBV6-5	CASSYRGQSYEQYF	TGTGCCAGCAGCTACCGGGGGCAGTCCTACGAGCAGTACTTC
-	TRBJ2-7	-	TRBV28	CASCGRDQTYEQYF	TGTGCCAGCTGTGGCAGGGATCAAACCTACGAGCAGTACTTC
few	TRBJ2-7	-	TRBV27	CASTWGRGGNEQYF	TGTGCCAGCACCTGGGGCAGGGGTGGGAACGAGCAGTACTTC
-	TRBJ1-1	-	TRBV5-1	CASTSGPDNTEAFF	TGCGCCAGCACCTCAGGACCGGACAACACTGAAGCTTTCTTT
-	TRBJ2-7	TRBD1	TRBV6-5	CASSHDRGYEQYF	TGTGCCAGCAGCCACGACAGGGGTTACGAGCAGTACTTC
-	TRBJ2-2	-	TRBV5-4	CASSLADNTGELFF	TGTGCCAGCAGCTTGGCGGACAACACCGGGGAGCTGTTTTTT
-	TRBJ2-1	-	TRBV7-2	CASSSPLRPEQFF	TGTGCCAGCAGCTCACCTCTCCGCCCTGAGCAGTTCTTC